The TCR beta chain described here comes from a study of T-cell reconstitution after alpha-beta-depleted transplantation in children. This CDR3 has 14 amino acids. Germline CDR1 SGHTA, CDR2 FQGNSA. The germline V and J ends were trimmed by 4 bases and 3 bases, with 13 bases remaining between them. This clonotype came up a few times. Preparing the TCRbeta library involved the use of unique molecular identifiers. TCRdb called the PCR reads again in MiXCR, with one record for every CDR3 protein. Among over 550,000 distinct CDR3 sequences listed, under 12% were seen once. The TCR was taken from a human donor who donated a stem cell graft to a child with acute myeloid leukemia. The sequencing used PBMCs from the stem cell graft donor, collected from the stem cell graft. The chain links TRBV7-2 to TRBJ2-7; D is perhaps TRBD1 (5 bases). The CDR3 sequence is CASSYTQGYYEQYF. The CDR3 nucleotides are TGTGCCAGCAGCTATACCCAGGGATACTACGAGCAGTACTTC.